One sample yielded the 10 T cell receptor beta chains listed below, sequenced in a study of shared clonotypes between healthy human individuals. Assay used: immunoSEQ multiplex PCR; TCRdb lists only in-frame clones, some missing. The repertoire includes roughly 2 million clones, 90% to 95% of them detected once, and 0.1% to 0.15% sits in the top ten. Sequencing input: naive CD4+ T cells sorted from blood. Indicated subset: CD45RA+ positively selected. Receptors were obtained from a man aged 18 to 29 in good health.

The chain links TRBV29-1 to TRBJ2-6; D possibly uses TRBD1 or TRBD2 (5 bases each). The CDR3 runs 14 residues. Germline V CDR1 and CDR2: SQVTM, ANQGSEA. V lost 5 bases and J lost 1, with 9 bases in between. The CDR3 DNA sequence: TGCAGCGTTTTCAGGGAGTCTGGGGCCAACGTCCTGACTTTC. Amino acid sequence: CSVFRESGANVLTF.

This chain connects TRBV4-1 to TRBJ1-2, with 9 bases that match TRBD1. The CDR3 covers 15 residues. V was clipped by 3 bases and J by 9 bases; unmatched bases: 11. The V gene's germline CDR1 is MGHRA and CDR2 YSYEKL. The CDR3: CASSHPPSTGGSYTF. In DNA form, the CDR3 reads TGCGCCAGCAGCCATCCCCCCTCCACAGGGGGCAGCTACACCTTC.

As DNA, the CDR3 is TGCGCCAGCAGCTCCAGCGGGAAAGTTCAAAATGAGCAGTTCTTC. Translated, it gives CASSSSGKVQNEQFF. V usage is TRBV4-3 and J usage is TRBJ2-1; TRBD2 matches at 7 bases. Germline CDR1 LGHNA, CDR2 YSLEER. V gave up 5 bases and J gave up 7 bases; unmatched junction bases: 11. The CDR3 is made up of 15 amino acids.

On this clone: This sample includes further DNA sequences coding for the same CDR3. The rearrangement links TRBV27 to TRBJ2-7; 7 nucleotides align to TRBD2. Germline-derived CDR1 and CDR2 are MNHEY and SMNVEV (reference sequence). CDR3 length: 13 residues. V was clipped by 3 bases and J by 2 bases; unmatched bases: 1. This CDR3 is CASSLGGPYEQYF. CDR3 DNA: TGTGCCAGCAGTTTGGGAGGGCCCTACGAGCAGTACTTC.

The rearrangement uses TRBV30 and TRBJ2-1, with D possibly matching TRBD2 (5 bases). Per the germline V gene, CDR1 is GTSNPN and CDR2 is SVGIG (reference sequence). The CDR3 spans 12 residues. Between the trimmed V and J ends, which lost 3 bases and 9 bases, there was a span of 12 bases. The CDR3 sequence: CAWSAGDAEQFF. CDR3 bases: TGTGCCTGGAGCGCCGGGGATGCTGAGCAGTTCTTC.

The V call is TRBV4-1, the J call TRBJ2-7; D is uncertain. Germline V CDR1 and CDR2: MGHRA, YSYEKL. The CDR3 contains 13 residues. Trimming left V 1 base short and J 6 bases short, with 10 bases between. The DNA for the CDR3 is TGCGCCAGCAGCCAAGTTCCTAGGGCCGAGCAGTACTTC. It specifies CASSQVPRAEQYF.

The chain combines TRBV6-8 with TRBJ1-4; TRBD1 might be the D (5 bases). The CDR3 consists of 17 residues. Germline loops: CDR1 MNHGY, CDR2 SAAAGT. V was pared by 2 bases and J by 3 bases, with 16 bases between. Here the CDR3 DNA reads TGTGCCAGCAGTTACCTAGGCCTCAGGGATCCTAATGAAAAACTGTTTTTT. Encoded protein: CASSYLGLRDPNEKLFF.

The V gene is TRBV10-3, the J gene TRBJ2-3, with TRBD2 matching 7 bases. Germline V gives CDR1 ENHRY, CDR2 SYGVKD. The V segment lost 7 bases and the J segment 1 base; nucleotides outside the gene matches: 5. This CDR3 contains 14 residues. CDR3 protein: CAITSAGRTDTQYF. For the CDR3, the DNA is TGTGCCATCACTTCAGCGGGGCGCACAGATACGCAGTATTTT.

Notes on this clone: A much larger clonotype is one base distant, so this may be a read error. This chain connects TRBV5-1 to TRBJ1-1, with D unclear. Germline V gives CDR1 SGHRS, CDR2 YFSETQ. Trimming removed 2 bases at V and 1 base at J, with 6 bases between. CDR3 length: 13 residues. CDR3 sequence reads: CASSFDGNTEAFF. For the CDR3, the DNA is TGCGCCAGCAGCTTCGACGGGAACACTGAAGCTTTCTTT.

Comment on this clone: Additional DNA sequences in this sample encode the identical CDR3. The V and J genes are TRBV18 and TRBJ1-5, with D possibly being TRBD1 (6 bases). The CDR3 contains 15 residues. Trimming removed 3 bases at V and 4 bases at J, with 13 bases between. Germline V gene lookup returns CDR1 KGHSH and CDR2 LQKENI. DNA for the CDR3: TGTGCCAGCTCACCGACAGGCCTCTCAAATCAGCCCCAGCATTTT. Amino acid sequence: CASSPTGLSNQPQHF.